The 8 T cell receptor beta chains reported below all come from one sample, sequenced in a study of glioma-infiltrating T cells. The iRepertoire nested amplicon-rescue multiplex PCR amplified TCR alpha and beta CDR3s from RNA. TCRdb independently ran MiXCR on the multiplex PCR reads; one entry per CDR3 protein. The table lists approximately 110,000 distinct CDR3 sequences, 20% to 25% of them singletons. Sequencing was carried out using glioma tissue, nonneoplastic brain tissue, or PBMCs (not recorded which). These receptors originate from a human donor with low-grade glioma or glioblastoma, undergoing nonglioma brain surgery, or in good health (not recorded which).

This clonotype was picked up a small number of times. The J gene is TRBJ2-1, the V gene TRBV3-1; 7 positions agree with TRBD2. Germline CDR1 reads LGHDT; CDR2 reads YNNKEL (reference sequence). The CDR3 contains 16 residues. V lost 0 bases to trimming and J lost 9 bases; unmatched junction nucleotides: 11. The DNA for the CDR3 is TGTGCCAGCAGCCAAGATGGACTAGTTAGGCGGGGTGAGCAGTTCTTC. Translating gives CASSQDGLVRRGEQFF.

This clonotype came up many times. CDR3 in amino acids: CATSDPRAASTDTQYF. The CDR3 nucleotides read TGTGCCACCAGTGACCCTCGAGCAGCTAGCACAGATACGCAGTATTTT. The V and J genes are TRBV24-1 and TRBJ2-3, with no clear D. Germline-derived CDR1 and CDR2 are KGHDR and SFDVKD. CDR3 length equals 16 residues. The V gene lost 4 bases and the J gene lost 0 bases, with 13 bases spanning the gap.

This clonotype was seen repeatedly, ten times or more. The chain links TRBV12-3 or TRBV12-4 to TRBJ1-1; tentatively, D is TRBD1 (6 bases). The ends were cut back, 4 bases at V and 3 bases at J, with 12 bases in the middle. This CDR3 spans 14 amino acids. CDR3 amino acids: CASSSGTTYTEAFF. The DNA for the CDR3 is TGTGCCAGCAGTTCCGGGACAACCTACACTGAAGCTTTCTTT.

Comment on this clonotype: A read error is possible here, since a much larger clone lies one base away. CDR3 protein: CASSQEGDTYNEQSF. The CDR3 bases are TGTGCCAGCAGCCAAGAGGGGGACACATACAATGAGCAGTCCTTC. The chain carries TRBV4-2 and TRBJ2-1, with D perhaps matching TRBD1 (6 bases). The CDR3 totals 15 residues. CDR1 is LGHNA, CDR2 YNFKEQ, per germline.

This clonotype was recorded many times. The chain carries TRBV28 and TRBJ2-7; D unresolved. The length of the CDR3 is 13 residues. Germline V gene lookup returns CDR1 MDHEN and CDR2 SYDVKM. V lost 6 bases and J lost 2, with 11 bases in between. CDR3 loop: CASRSDATYEQYF. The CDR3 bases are TGTGCCAGCAGAAGTGACGCGACCTACGAGCAGTACTTC.

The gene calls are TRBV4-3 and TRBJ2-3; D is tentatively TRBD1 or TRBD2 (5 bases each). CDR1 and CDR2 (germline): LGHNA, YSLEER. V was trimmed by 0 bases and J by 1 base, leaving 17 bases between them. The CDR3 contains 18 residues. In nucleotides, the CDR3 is TGCGCCAGCAGCCAAGACCGCCGATGGGGGAGCGGCACAGATACGCAGTATTTT. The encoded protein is CASSQDRRWGSGTDTQYF.

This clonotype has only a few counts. The chain's CDR3 is CASQKNLAGDTQYF. As DNA, the CDR3 is TGTGCCAGCCAAAAAAATCTAGCAGGAGATACGCAGTATTTT. V is TRBV12-3 or TRBV12-4 and J is TRBJ2-3; tentatively, D is TRBD2 (5 bases). The CDR3 consists of 14 residues. Trimming took 8 bases from V and 5 from J, leaving 17 bases between them.

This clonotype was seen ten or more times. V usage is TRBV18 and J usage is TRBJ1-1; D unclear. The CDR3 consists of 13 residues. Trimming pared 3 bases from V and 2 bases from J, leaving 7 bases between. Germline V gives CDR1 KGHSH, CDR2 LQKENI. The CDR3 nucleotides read TGTGCCAGCTCACCCGCGGAAAACACTGAAGCTTTCTTT. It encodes CASSPAENTEAFF.